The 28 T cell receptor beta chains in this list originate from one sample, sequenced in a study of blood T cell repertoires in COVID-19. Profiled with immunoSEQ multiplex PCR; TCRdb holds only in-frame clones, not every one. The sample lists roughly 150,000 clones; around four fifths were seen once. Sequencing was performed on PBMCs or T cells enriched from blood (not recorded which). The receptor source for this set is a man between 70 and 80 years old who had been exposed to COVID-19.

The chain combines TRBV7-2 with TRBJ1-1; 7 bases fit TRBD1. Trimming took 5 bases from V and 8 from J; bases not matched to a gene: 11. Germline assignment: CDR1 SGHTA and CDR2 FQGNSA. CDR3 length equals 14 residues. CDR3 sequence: CASSLRGDLKEAFF. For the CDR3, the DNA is TGTGCCAGCAGCCTCAGGGGGGACCTGAAAGAAGCTTTCTTT.

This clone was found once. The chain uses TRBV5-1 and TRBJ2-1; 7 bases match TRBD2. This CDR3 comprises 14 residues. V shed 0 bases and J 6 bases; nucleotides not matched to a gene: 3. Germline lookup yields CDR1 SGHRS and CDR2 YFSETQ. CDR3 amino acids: CASSLVAGANEQFF. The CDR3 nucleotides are TGCGCCAGCAGCTTGGTGGCGGGAGCCAATGAGCAGTTCTTC.

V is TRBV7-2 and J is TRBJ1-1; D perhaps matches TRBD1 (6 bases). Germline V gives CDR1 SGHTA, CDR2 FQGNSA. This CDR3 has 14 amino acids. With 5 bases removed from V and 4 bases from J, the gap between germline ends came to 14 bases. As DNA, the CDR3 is TGTGCCAGCAGCCTTGACCCCAGGGGCACTGAAGCTTTCTTT. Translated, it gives CASSLDPRGTEAFF.

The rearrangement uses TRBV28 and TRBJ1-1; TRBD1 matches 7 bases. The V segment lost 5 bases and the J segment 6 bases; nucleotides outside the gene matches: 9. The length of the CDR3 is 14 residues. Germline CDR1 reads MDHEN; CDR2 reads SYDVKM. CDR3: CASSRQGFGPEAFF. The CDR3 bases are TGTGCCAGCAGTAGACAGGGATTCGGGCCTGAAGCTTTCTTT.

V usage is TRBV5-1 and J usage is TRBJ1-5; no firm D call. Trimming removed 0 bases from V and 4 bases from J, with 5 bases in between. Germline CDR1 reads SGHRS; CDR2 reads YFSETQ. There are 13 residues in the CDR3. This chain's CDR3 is CASSLDINQPQHF. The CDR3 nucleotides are TGCGCCAGCAGCTTGGACATTAATCAGCCCCAGCATTTT.

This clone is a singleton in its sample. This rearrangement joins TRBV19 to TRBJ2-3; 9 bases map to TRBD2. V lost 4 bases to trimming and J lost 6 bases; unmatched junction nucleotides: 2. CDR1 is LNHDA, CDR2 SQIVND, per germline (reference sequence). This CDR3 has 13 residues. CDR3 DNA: TGTGCCAGTAGTACGGGACTAGCTGATACGCAGTATTTT. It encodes CASSTGLADTQYF.

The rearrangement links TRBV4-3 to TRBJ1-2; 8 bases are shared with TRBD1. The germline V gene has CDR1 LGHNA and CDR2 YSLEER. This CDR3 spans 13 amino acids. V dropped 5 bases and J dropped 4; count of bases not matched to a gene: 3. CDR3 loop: CASSAQGGYGYTF. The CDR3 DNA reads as TGCGCCAGCAGCGCACAGGGGGGCTATGGCTACACCTTC.

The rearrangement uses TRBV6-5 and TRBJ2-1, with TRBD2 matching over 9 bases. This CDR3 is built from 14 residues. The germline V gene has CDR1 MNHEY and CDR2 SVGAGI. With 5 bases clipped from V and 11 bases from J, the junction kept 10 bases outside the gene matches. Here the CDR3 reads CASSTSQTSGKQFF. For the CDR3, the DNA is TGTGCCAGCAGTACGTCACAGACTAGCGGCAAGCAGTTCTTC.

CDR3 nucleotide sequence: TGTGCCAGCTCTAGGGGTAGCAATCAGCCCCAGCATTTT. Its translation is CASSRGSNQPQHF. This rearrangement joins TRBV6-6 to TRBJ1-5, with a weak D call TRBD1 (5 bases). This CDR3 region has 13 residues. V lost 8 bases and J lost 0, with 8 bases in between. Looked up from germline, CDR1 is MNHNY and CDR2 is SVGAGI (reference sequence).

The CDR3 DNA follows: TGTGCCAGCAGCCCCCTCGGGGGGGGCTATGGCTACACCTTC. This translates into CASSPLGGGYGYTF. This sequence joins TRBV27 and TRBJ1-2, with D possibly matching TRBD1 (5 bases). Germline values: CDR1 MNHEY, CDR2 SMNVEV (reference sequence). With 6 bases removed from V and 4 bases from J, the gap between germline ends came to 15 bases. The CDR3 totals 14 residues.

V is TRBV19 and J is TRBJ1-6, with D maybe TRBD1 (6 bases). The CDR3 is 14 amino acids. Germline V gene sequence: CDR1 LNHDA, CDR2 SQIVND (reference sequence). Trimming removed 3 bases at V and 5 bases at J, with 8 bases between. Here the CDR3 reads CASSMDSNNSPLHF. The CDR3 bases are TGTGCCAGTAGTATGGACAGCAATAATTCACCCCTCCACTTT.

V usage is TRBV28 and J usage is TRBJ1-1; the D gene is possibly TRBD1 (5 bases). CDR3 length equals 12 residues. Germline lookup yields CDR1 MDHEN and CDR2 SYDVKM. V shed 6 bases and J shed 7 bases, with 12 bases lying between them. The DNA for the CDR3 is TGTGCCAGCAGCAGGGTTGCTATTGAAGCTTTCTTT. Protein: CASSRVAIEAFF. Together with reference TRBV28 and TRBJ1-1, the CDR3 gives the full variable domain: DVKVTQSSRYLVKRTGEKVFLECVQDMDHENMFWYRQDPGLGLRLIYFSYDVKMKEKGDIPEGYSVSREKKERFSLILESASTNQTSMYLCASSRVAIEAFFGQGTRLTVV.

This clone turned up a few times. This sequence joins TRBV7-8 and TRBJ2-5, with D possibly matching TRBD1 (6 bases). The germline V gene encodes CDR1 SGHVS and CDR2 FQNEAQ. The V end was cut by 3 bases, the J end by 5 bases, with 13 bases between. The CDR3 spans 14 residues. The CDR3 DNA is TGTGCCAGCAGCTTGGGGACATCACCGGAGACCCAGTACTTC. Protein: CASSLGTSPETQYF.

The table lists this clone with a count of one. The DNA for the CDR3 is TGTGCCATCAGTCCCAGAGAAGGAGGGCCCCAGCATTTT. This encodes CAISPREGGPQHF. This chain uses TRBV10-3 with TRBJ1-5; no reliable D call. The V and J ends lost 5 bases and 9 bases respectively, with 14 bases between them. The CDR3 has 13 residues. The germline V gene has CDR1 ENHRY and CDR2 SYGVKD.

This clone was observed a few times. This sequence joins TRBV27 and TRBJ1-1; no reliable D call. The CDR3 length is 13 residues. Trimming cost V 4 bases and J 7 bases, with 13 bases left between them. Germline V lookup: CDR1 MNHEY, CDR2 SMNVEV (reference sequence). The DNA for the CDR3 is TGTGCCAGCAGTTCCCTGCACTCGGGTGAAGCTTTCTTT. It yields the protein CASSSLHSGEAFF.

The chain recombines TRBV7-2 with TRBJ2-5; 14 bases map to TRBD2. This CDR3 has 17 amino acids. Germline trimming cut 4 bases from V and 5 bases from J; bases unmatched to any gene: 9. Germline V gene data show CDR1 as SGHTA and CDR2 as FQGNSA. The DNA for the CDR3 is TGTGCCAGCAGCTCCCGACTAGCGGGAGGGTCCGGGGAGACCCAGTACTTC. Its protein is CASSSRLAGGSGETQYF.

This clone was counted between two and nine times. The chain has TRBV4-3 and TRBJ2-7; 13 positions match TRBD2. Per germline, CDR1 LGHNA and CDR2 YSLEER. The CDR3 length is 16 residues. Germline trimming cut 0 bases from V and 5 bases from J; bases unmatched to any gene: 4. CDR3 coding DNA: TGCGCCAGCAGCCAAGAACTAGCGGGAGGGTTACACGAGCAGTACTTC. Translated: CASSQELAGGLHEQYF.

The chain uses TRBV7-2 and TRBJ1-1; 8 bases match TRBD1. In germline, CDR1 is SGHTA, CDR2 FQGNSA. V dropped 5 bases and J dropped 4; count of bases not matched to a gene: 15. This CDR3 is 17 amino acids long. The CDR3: CASSVRDRPLVGTEAFF. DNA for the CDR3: TGTGCCAGCAGCGTCCGGGACAGGCCCCTTGTGGGCACTGAAGCTTTCTTT.

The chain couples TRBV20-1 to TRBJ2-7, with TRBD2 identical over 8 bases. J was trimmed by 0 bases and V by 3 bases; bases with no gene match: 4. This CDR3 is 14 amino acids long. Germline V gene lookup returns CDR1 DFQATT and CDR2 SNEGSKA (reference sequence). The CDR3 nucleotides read TGCAGTGCTAGTTATAGCGGGGACTCCTACGAGCAGTACTTC. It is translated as CSASYSGDSYEQYF.

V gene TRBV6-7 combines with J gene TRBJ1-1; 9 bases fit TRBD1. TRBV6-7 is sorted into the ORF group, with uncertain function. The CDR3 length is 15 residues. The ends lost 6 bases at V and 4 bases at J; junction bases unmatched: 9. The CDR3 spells CASRPTGGSATEAFF. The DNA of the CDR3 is TGTGCCAGCAGACCCACAGGGGGCTCGGCCACTGAAGCTTTCTTT.

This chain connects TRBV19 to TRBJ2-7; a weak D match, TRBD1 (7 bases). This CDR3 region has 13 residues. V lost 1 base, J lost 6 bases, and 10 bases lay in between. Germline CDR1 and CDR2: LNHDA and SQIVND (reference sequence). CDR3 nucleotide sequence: TGTGCCAGTAGTATAGTTCAGGGGGGCGAGCAGTACTTC. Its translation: CASSIVQGGEQYF.

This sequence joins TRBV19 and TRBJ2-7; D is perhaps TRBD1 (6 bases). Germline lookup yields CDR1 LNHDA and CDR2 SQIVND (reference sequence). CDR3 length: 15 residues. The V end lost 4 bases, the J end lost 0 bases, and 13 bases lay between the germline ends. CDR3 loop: CASSNPGHLSYEQYF. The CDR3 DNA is TGTGCCAGTAGTAACCCGGGACATCTCTCCTACGAGCAGTACTTC.

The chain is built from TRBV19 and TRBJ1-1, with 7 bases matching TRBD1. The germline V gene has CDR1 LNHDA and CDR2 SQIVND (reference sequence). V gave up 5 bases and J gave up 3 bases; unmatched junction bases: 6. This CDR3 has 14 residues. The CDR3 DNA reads TGTGCCAGTAGTCCGGGACAGTTCTACACTGAAGCTTTCTTT. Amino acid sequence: CASSPGQFYTEAFF.

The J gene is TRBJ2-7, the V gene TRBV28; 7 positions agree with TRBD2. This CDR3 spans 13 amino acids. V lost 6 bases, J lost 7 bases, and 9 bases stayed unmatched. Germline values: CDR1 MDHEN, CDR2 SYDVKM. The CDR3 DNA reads TGTGCCAGCAGCCTAGCGGTTCTTCGGGAGCAGTACTTC. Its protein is CASSLAVLREQYF.

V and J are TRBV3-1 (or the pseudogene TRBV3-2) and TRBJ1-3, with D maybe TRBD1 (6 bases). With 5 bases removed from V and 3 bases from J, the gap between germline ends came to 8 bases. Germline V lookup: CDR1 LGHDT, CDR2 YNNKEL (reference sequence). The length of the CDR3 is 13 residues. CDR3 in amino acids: CASSEGHGNTIYF. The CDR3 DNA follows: TGTGCCAGCAGCGAGGGACATGGAAACACCATATATTTT.

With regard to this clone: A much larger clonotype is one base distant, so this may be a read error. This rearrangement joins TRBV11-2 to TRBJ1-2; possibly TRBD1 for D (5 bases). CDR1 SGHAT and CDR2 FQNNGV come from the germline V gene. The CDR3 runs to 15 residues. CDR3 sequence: CASSLGGTGSYDYTF. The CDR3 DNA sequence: TGTGCCAGCAGCCTAGGCGGGACGGGGTCCTATGACTACACCTTC.

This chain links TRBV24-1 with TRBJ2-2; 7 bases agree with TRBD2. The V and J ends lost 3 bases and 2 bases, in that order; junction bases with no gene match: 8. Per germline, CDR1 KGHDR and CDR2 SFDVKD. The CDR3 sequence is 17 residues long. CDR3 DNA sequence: TGTGCCACCAGTGATCCGGTCCTAGCGGCTAACACCGGGGAGCTGTTTTTT. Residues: CATSDPVLAANTGELFF.

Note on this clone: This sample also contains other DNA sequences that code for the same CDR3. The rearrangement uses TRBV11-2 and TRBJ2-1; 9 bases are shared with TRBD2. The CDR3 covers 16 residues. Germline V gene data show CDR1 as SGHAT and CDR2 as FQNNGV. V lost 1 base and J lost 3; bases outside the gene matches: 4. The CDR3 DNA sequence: TGTGCCAGCAGCTTAGGTCTAGCGGGAAGCTACAATGAGCAGTTCTTC. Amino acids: CASSLGLAGSYNEQFF.